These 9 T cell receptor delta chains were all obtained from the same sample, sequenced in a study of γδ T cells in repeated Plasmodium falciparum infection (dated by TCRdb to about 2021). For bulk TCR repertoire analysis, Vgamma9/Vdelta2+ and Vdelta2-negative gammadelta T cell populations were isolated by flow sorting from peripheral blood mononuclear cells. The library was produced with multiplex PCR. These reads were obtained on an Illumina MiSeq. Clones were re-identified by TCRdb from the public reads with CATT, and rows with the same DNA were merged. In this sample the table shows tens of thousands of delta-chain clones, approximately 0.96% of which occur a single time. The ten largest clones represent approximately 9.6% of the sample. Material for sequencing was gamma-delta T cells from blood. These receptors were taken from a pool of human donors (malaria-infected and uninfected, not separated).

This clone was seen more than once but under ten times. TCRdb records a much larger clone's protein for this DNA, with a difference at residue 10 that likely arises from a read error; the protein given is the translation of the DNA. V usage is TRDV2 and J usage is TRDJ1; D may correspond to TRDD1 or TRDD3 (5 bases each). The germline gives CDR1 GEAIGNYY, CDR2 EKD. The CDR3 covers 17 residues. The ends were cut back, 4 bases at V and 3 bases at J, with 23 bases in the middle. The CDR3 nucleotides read TGTGCCTGTGAAAATATGACGAGGGGGGTCCCGCCCGATAAACTCATCTTT. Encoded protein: CACENMTRGVPPDKLIF.

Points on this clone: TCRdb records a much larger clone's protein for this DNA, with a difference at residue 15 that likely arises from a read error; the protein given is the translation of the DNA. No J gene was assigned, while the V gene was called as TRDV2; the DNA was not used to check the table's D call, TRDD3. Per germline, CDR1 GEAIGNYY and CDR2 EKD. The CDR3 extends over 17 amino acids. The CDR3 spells CACDTGGVPGISDKPIF. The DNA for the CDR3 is TGTGCCTGTGACACCGGAGGGGTTCCCGGGATATCCGATAAACCCATCTTT.

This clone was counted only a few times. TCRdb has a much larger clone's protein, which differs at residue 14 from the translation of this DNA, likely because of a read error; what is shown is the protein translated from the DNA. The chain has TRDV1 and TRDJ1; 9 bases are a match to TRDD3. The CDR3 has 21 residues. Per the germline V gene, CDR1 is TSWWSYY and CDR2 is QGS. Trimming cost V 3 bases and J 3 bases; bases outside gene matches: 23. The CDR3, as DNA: TGTGCTCTTGGGGATAATCCTACTTGGGTTGGCTGGGGGATGCGCTCCGATAAACTCATCTTT. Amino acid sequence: CALGDNPTWVGWGMRSDKLIF.

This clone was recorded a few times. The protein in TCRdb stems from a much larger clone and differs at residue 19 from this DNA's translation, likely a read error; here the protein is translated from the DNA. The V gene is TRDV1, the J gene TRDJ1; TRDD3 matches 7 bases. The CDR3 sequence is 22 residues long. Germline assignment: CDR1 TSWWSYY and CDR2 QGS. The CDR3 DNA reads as TGTGCTCTTGGGGTCCCCCTTGGGGCTACTAGGAACTGGGGACCTCACACCGATAGACTCATCTTT. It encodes CALGVPLGATRNWGPHTDRLIF.

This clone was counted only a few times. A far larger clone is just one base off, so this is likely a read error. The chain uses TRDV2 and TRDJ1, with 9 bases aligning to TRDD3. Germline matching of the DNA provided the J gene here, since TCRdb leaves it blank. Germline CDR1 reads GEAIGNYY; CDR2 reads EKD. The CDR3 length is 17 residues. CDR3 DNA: TGTGCCTGCGACAACCTGAACTGGGGGACCACCACCGATAAACTCATCTTT. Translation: CACDNLNWGTTTDKLIF.

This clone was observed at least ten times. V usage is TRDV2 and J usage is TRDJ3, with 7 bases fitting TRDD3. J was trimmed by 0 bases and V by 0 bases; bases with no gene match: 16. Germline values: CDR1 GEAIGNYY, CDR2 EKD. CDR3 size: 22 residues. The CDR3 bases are TGTGCCTGTGACACCGCTGAAAGGGGTGGGGGACCCCTCTCCTGGGACACCCGACAGATGTTTTTC. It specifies CACDTAERGGGPLSWDTRQMFF.

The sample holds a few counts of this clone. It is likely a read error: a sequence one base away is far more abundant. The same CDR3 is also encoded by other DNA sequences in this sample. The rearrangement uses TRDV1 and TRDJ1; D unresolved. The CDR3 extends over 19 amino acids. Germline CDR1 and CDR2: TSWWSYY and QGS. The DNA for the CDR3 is TGTGCTCTTGGGGAATTCCGCCCTAGATGGGTTCGGTACACCGATAAACTCATTTTT. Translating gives CALGEFRPRWVRYTDKLIF.

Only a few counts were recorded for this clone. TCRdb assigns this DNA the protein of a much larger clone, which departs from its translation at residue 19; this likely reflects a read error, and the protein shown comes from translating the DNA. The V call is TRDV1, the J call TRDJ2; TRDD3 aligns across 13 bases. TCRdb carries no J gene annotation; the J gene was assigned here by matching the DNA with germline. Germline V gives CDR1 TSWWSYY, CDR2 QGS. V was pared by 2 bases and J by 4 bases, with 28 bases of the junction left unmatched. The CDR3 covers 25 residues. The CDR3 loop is CALGEDSILAEPTGGYGTSTAQLFF. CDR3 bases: TGTGCTCTTGGGGAAGATTCGATTCTCGCCGAACCAACTGGGGGATACGGTACTTCGACAGCACAACTCTTCTTT.

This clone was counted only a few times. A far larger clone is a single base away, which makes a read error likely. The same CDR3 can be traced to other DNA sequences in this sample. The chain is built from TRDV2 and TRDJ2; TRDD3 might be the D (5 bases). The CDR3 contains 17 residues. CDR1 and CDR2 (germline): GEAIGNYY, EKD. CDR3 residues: CACDPWGQTVGSAQLFF. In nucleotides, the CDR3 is TGCGCCTGTGACCCTTGGGGTCAAACCGTGGGGTCAGCACAACTCTTCTTT.